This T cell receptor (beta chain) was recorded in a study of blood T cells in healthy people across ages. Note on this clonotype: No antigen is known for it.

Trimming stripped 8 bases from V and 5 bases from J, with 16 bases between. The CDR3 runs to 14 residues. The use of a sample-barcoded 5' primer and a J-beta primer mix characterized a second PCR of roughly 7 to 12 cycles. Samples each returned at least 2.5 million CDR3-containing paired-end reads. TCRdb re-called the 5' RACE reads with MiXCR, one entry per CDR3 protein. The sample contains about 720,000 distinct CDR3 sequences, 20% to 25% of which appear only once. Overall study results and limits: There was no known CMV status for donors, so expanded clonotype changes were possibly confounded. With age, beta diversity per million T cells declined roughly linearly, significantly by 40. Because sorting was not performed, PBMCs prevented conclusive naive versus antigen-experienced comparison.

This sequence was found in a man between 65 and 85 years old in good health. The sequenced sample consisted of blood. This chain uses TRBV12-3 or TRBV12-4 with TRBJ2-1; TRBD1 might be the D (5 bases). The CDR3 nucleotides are TGTGCCAGCGCGGTCGGTGGGGCCGACAATGAGCAGTTCTTC. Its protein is CASAVGGADNEQFF.